These T cell receptor beta chains were read from a single sample in a study of blood T cells in healthy people across ages. TCRdb reprocessed the 5' RACE reads via MiXCR and lists one record per CDR3 protein. Of 1.2 million to 1.5 million distinct CDR3 sequences in the sample, roughly 40% were seen once. Sequenced input: blood. Every receptor here comes from a woman between 18 and 29 years old in good health. Each CDR3 is given with its conserved first and last residue. Fields, in order: clone size, V gene, J gene, D gene, CDR3 protein, CDR3 DNA. A D gene is named only where the DNA matches it firmly. The size field is filled for only some rows; it gives once, few, many or a size class.

NA	TRBV12-3/TRBV12-4	TRBJ2-1	TRBD2	CASSLGLAGRDHPFF	TGTGCCAGCAGCCTCGGACTAGCGGGGCGGGACCATCCGTTCTTC
few	TRBV4-1	TRBJ2-3	TRBD2	CASSRGTSGTGTDTQYF	TGCGCCAGCAGCCGTGGGACTAGCGGGACCGGCACAGATACGCAGTATTTT
few	TRBV6-5	TRBJ2-5	TRBD1	CASSYSGTGGRTETQYF	TGTGCCAGCAGTTACTCTGGGACAGGGGGCCGTACGGAGACCCAGTACTTC
few	TRBV9	TRBJ2-1	TRBD1	CASSPRDRAFYNEQFF	TGTGCCAGCAGCCCCCGGGACAGAGCCTTCTACAATGAGCAGTTCTTC
many	TRBV12-3/TRBV12-4	TRBJ2-7	NA	CASAGSYEQYF	TGTGCCAGCGCGGGGTCCTACGAGCAGTACTTC
NA	TRBV29-1	TRBJ1-2	NA	CSVVGPTNYGYTF	TGCAGCGTTGTAGGGCCGACTAACTATGGCTACACCTTC
once	TRBV7-8	TRBJ1-4	TRBD1	CASSLGDSANEKLFF	TGTGCCAGCAGCTTAGGGGACAGCGCTAATGAAAAACTGTTTTTT
few	TRBV12-3/TRBV12-4	TRBJ1-5	NA	CASTGSARQPQHF	TGTGCCAGCACAGGGAGTGCACGTCAGCCCCAGCATTTT
few	TRBV4-1	TRBJ2-5	TRBD2	CASSQEILAGGPWQETQYF	TGCGCCAGCAGCCAAGAAATTCTAGCGGGGGGGCCCTGGCAAGAGACCCAGTACTTC
NA	TRBV7-3	TRBJ1-1	NA	CASSLLTNTEAFF	TGTGCCAGCAGCTTACTTACGAACACTGAAGCTTTCTTT
few	TRBV6-2/TRBV6-3	TRBJ1-5	NA	CASSSTGQIAFSPQHF	TGTGCCAGCAGTTCGACTGGACAGATAGCCTTTTCGCCCCAGCATTTT
NA	TRBV6-5	TRBJ2-1	NA	CASSGVGVGEQFF	TGTGCCAGCAGCGGTGTCGGGGTTGGGGAGCAGTTCTTC
NA	TRBV27	TRBJ2-3	TRBD2	CASSPGLAMGTQYF	TGTGCCAGCAGTCCGGGACTAGCGATGGGTACGCAGTATTTT
once	TRBV28	TRBJ1-1	NA	CASSSPPTGTGEAFF	TGTGCCAGCAGCTCGCCTCCCACAGGGACCGGGGAAGCTTTCTTT
NA	TRBV15	TRBJ2-7	TRBD2	CATSRTLSGSYEQYF	TGTGCCACCAGCAGGACCCTTAGCGGGAGCTACGAGCAGTACTTC
few	TRBV10-3	TRBJ1-5	TRBD1	CAISDRGGQGGQPQHF	TGTGCCATCAGTGACCGTGGCGGACAGGGTGGCCAGCCCCAGCATTTT
NA	TRBV5-1	TRBJ1-2	NA	CASSLVGRNYGYTF	TGCGCCAGCAGCTTGGTTGGGCGGAATTATGGCTACACCTTC
NA	TRBV20-1	TRBJ1-5	NA	CSAREKQGNQPQHF	TGCAGTGCTAGAGAAAAACAGGGAAACCAGCCCCAGCATTTT
once	TRBV6-6	TRBJ2-3	NA	CASSCVVADTQYF	TGTGCCAGCAGTTGTGTGGTAGCAGATACGCAGTATTTT
NA	TRBV12-3/TRBV12-4	TRBJ2-7	TRBD2	CASGLPNPSGIPYEQYF	TGTGCCAGCGGTTTACCCAATCCTAGCGGGATCCCTTACGAGCAGTACTTC
few	TRBV9	TRBJ2-1	TRBD2	CASSEWTSGDTNEQFF	TGTGCCAGCAGCGAGTGGACTAGCGGGGACACAAATGAGCAGTTCTTC
NA	TRBV7-9	TRBJ2-3	NA	CASSWETGEDTQYF	TGTGCCAGCAGCTGGGAGACCGGTGAGGATACGCAGTATTTT
NA	TRBV20-1	TRBJ2-3	NA	CSAGARSTDTQYF	TGCAGTGCTGGGGCGAGGAGCACAGATACGCAGTATTTT
NA	TRBV2	TRBJ1-5	NA	CASSELFRVSNQPQHF	TGTGCCAGCAGTGAACTCTTTCGGGTTAGCAATCAGCCCCAGCATTTT
many	TRBV4-2	TRBJ2-7	NA	CASSQDRYEQYF	TGCGCCAGCAGCCAAGATCGGTACGAGCAGTACTTC
few	TRBV5-1	TRBJ2-6	NA	CASTRTAGANVLTF	TGCGCCAGCACCCGGACGGCTGGGGCCAACGTCCTGACTTTC
NA	TRBV5-8	TRBJ1-2	TRBD1	CASSFTGTDYYGYTF	TGTGCCAGCAGCTTCACCGGGACAGACTACTATGGCTACACCTTC
many	TRBV29-1	TRBJ2-3	TRBD2	CSVPRGADTQYF	TGCAGCGTTCCCCGGGGGGCAGATACGCAGTATTTT
few	TRBV5-1	TRBJ2-2	NA	CASSLGGTGPTGELFF	TGCGCCAGCAGCTTGGGGGGGACCGGCCCCACCGGGGAGCTGTTTTTT
NA	TRBV20-1	TRBJ2-1	TRBD2	CSARGSTSGYNEQFF	TGCAGTGCTAGGGGGTCGACTAGCGGATACAATGAGCAGTTCTTC
few	TRBV28	TRBJ2-1	TRBD1	CAVGTGGDAIYNEQFF	TGTGCCGTCGGGACAGGGGGCGATGCTATCTACAATGAGCAGTTCTTC
NA	TRBV7-8	TRBJ2-7	TRBD2	CASSRSGANSYEQYF	TGTGCCAGCAGCAGAAGCGGGGCCAACTCCTACGAGCAGTACTTC
NA	TRBV25-1	TRBJ1-2	NA	CASSEWEIQGNGYTF	TGTGCCAGCAGTGAATGGGAGATACAGGGTAATGGCTACACCTTC
NA	TRBV2	TRBJ2-7	TRBD1	CASNGQGGGEQYF	TGTGCCAGCAATGGACAGGGCGGAGGCGAGCAGTACTTC
few	TRBV28	TRBJ2-7	TRBD2	CASSSAGVYNEQYF	TGTGCCAGCAGTTCGGCGGGGGTCTACAATGAGCAGTACTTC
NA	TRBV24-1	TRBJ2-1	TRBD1	CATSEKQGLGNEQFF	TGTGCCACCAGTGAAAAACAGGGGTTAGGTAATGAGCAGTTCTTC
NA	TRBV7-2	TRBJ2-7	TRBD2	CASSFPSGRAYEQYF	TGTGCCAGCAGCTTCCCTAGCGGGAGGGCCTACGAGCAGTACTTC
NA	TRBV12-3/TRBV12-4	TRBJ2-4	NA	CASSYRVGKNIQYF	TGTGCCAGCAGTTACAGGGTTGGCAAAAACATTCAGTACTTC
few	TRBV4-1	TRBJ2-3	NA	CASSPGLGGSPTDTQYF	TGCGCCAGCAGCCCTGGACTCGGGGGTTCACCCACAGATACGCAGTATTTT
many	TRBV20-1	TRBJ2-5	TRBD2	CSARSPLQKTREGRGETQYF	TGCAGTGCTAGATCCCCGCTGCAAAAGACGCGGGAGGGCCGTGGGGAGACCCAGTACTTC